The next 20 T cell receptor beta chains were all read from a single sample in a study of T-cell reconstitution after alpha-beta-depleted transplantation in children. Library preparation (for TCRbeta) was performed with unique molecular identifiers. TCRdb reprocessed the PCR reads with MiXCR, giving one entry per CDR3 protein. This table holds 450,000 to 600,000 distinct CDR3 sequences, 15% to 20% found once. Sample: PBMCs from the stem cell graft donor, taken from the stem cell graft. The receptor set was obtained from a human donor who donated a stem cell graft to a child with acute lymphoblastic leukemia.

This clonotype was counted many times. The chain combines TRBV5-1 with TRBJ1-1, with TRBD1 matching over 9 bases. Germline CDR1 and CDR2: SGHRS and YFSETQ. V lost 3 bases to trimming and J lost 5 bases; unmatched junction nucleotides: 2. The CDR3 sequence is 13 residues long. CDR3 sequence reads: CASSYDRGTEAFF. The CDR3 DNA sequence: TGCGCCAGCAGCTACGACAGGGGGACTGAAGCTTTCTTT.

This clonotype was detected a few times. This chain links TRBV20-1 with TRBJ2-7; 12 nucleotides line up with TRBD2. Germline V lookup: CDR1 DFQATT, CDR2 SNEGSKA (reference sequence). There are 18 residues in the CDR3. V lost 0 bases to trimming and J lost 4 bases; unmatched junction nucleotides: 13. The CDR3 region is CSARDLDDGLAGFYEQYF. The CDR3 coding sequence is TGCAGTGCTAGAGACCTAGACGATGGACTAGCGGGATTTTACGAGCAGTACTTC.

On this clonotype: Its ends do not fully match the called genes, so a read error is possible. This chain joins TRBV18 and TRBJ1-5; D remains ambiguous. Germline V gives CDR1 KGHSH, CDR2 LQKENI. The CDR3 runs 13 residues. Written as DNA, the CDR3 is TGTGCCACCTCATCAAAACCGGCGGAGCCCCAGCATTTT. Translating gives CATSSKPAEPQHF. The whole variable domain, remainder taken from reference TRBV18 and TRBJ1-5, is NAGVMQNPRHLVRRRGQEARLRCSPMKGHSHVYWYRQLPEEGLKFMVYLQKENIIDESGMPKERFSAEFPKEGPSILRIQQVVRGDSAAYFCATSSKPAEPQHFGDGTRLSIL.

The chain is built from TRBV2 and TRBJ1-5; D perhaps matches TRBD1 (5 bases). This CDR3 is built from 15 residues. Germline assignment: CDR1 SNHLY and CDR2 FYNNEI. The V end lost 11 bases, the J end lost 0 bases, and 17 bases lay between the germline ends. The CDR3 coding sequence is TGTGCCGGGCGGGGGGACCCCTATAGCAATCAGCCCCAGCATTTT. It translates to CAGRGDPYSNQPQHF.

This clonotype was counted a few times. The chain joins TRBV7-9 to TRBJ2-7; 8 bases agree with TRBD2. CDR3 length: 15 amino acids. V dropped 3 bases and J dropped 0; count of bases not matched to a gene: 4. Germline CDR1 and CDR2: SEHNR and FQNEAQ (reference sequence). The CDR3 DNA is TGTGCCAGCAGCTTTTCGACTAGCGTCTCCTACGAGCAGTACTTC. This gives the protein CASSFSTSVSYEQYF.

The chain employs TRBV3-1 and TRBJ2-2; D gene ambiguous. Germline values: CDR1 LGHDT, CDR2 YNNKEL (reference sequence). The ends were cut back, 4 bases at V and 7 bases at J, with 13 bases in the middle. This CDR3 spans 14 amino acids. The CDR3 sequence is CASSPRRFVGELFF. The CDR3 DNA reads as TGTGCCAGCAGCCCCCGGCGGTTTGTCGGGGAGCTGTTTTTT. The whole variable domain, remainder taken from reference TRBV3-1 and TRBJ2-2, is DTAVSQTPKYLVTQMGNDKSIKCEQNLGHDTMYWYKQDSKKFLKIMFSYNNKELIINETVPNRFSPKSPDKAHLNLHINSLELGDSAVYFCASSPRRFVGELFFGEGSRLTVL.

This clonotype was recorded a few times. V is TRBV7-6 and J is TRBJ2-1; no firm D call. Germline V gives CDR1 SGHVS, CDR2 FNYEAQ. There are 15 residues in the CDR3. The ends were cut back, 5 bases at V and 6 bases at J, with 17 bases in the middle. CDR3 nucleotide sequence: TGTGCCAGCAGCCCGGAAGCGAGCAGGAGCAATGAGCAGTTCTTC. Amino acid sequence: CASSPEASRSNEQFF. The full variable domain, completed using reference TRBV7-6 and TRBJ2-1, is GAGVSQSPRYKVTKRGQDVALRCDPISGHVSLYWYRQALGQGPEFLTYFNYEAQQDKSGLPNDRFSAERPEGSISTLTIQRTEQRDSAMYRCASSPEASRSNEQFFGPGTRLTVL.

The CDR3 DNA sequence: TGTGCCAGCAGTTCCTTAACCGGGACAGGGGGCGCCAGGGGAGGCAGCGAGCAGTACTTC. This encodes CASSSLTGTGGARGGSEQYF. This chain links TRBV12-3 or TRBV12-4 with TRBJ2-7; TRBD1 aligns across 12 bases. Losses at the gene ends were 4 bases for V and 6 bases for J; bases not matched to a gene: 22. This CDR3 is 20 amino acids long.

This clonotype was seen only a few times. CDR3 DNA sequence: TGTGCCAGCAGCCCTACGCCCTGGTCCACGGACGATCAGCCCCAGCATTTT. This gives the protein CASSPTPWSTDDQPQHF. The genes are TRBV7-2 and TRBJ1-5; D is ambiguous. The CDR3 has 17 amino acids. Per the germline V gene, CDR1 is SGHTA and CDR2 is FQGNSA. Trimming took 5 bases from V and 5 from J, leaving 22 bases between them.

A few counts support this clonotype. J is TRBJ2-2 and V is TRBV3-1; TRBD1 aligns across 9 bases. Germline trimming cut 3 bases from V and 4 bases from J; bases unmatched to any gene: 12. Looked up from germline, CDR1 is LGHDT and CDR2 is YNNKEL (reference sequence). CDR3 size: 18 residues. CDR3 in DNA: TGTGCCAGCAGCCAGGGATACCCGGGACAGGGATCCACCGGGGAGCTGTTTTTT. The encoded protein is CASSQGYPGQGSTGELFF.

This CDR3 reads CSASERESTDTQYF. The CDR3 DNA is TGCAGTGCTAGCGAACGGGAGAGCACAGATACGCAGTATTTT. The rearrangement links TRBV20-1 to TRBJ2-3, with D maybe TRBD2 (6 bases). Trimming stripped 3 bases from V and 0 bases from J, with 10 bases between. The CDR3 totals 14 residues. Germline CDR1 and CDR2: DFQATT and SNEGSKA (reference sequence).

In its sample, this clonotype was seen a few times. The gene calls are TRBV27 and TRBJ1-4; a possible D gene is TRBD1 (5 bases). Germline CDR1 and CDR2: MNHEY and SMNVEV (reference sequence). The CDR3 has 13 amino acids. CDR3 in DNA: TGTGCGAGCCCAGGCAGGGCGAATGAAAAACTGTTTTTT. This encodes CASPGRANEKLFF.

There are a few counts of this clonotype. The chain combines TRBV9 with TRBJ2-6; TRBD1 matches 12 bases. With 1 base clipped from V and 3 bases from J, the junction kept 11 bases outside the gene matches. Germline assignment: CDR1 SGDLS and CDR2 YYNGEE. This CDR3 has 20 residues. The chain's CDR3 is CASSVTTSGTGGRGANVLTF. The CDR3 nucleotides read TGTGCCAGCAGCGTAACCACGTCCGGGACAGGGGGCCGTGGGGCCAACGTCCTGACTTTC.

The rearrangement links TRBV18 to TRBJ2-7; 14 bases line up with TRBD2. Germline loops: CDR1 KGHSH, CDR2 LQKENI. Trimming removed 2 bases from V and 0 bases from J; junction bases left unmatched: 6. CDR3 length: 18 amino acids. This chain's CDR3 is CASSPSGLAGGSSYEQYF. The CDR3 region has the DNA TGTGCCAGCTCACCAAGTGGACTAGCGGGAGGTTCCTCCTACGAGCAGTACTTC.

This clonotype was observed a handful of times. The chain couples TRBV7-2 to TRBJ2-7; unclear D gene. CDR3 length equals 14 residues. V lost 5 bases to trimming and J lost 2 bases, with 13 bases between them. CDR1 and CDR2 from the germline V gene are SGHTA and FQGNSA. The CDR3 DNA follows: TGTGCCAGCAGCCGCAGATACCTTCCCTACGAGCAGTACTTC. This encodes CASSRRYLPYEQYF. The variable domain in full, completed from reference TRBV7-2 and TRBJ2-7, reads GAGVSQSPSNKVTEKGKDVELRCDPISGHTALYWYRQSLGQGLEFLIYFQGNSAPDKSGLPSDRFSAERTGGSVSTLTIQRTQQEDSAVYLCASSRRYLPYEQYFGPGTRLTVT.

This chain's CDR3 is CASSQHLGTGGTEAFF. The CDR3 DNA reads TGTGCCAGCAGTCAACACCTAGGGACAGGCGGGACTGAAGCTTTCTTT. The chain employs TRBV12-3 or TRBV12-4 and TRBJ1-1; 8 nucleotides line up with TRBD1. The CDR3 length is 16 residues. The junction had 13 bases not matched to a gene; V was cut back by 5 bases and J by 5 bases.

This clonotype showed up many times. V and J are TRBV3-1 and TRBJ2-5; the D gene is possibly TRBD2 (6 bases). Trimming stripped 0 bases from V and 2 bases from J, with 16 bases between. The CDR3 extends over 17 amino acids. The germline V gene encodes CDR1 LGHDT and CDR2 YNNKEL (reference sequence). The CDR3 loop reads CASSQESSGHLQETQYF. For the CDR3, the DNA is TGTGCCAGCAGCCAAGAATCGAGCGGGCACCTTCAAGAGACCCAGTACTTC.

In its sample, this clonotype was seen a few times. V gene TRBV4-1 combines with J gene TRBJ2-5; tentatively, D is TRBD2 (6 bases). Germline V gives CDR1 MGHRA, CDR2 YSYEKL. The CDR3 is 17 amino acids. V lost 3 bases to trimming and J lost 2 bases, with 19 bases between them. CDR3 loop: CASSQLGAAGRQETQYF. CDR3 in DNA: TGCGCCAGCAGCCAGTTAGGGGCTGCGGGACGGCAAGAGACCCAGTACTTC.

This clonotype was recorded a few times. This sequence joins TRBV20-1 and TRBJ1-2, with 8 bases fitting TRBD1. This CDR3 contains 14 residues. The trim removed 1 base at V and 2 bases at J, leaving 3 bases unmatched. CDR1 DFQATT and CDR2 SNEGSKA come from the germline V gene (reference sequence). In DNA form, the CDR3 reads TGCAGTGCTAGAGTCCCAGGGGGCAACTATGGCTACACCTTC. It codes for CSARVPGGNYGYTF.

This clonotype was counted between two and nine times. This chain uses TRBV27 with TRBJ1-4; a weak D match, TRBD1 (6 bases). The CDR3 covers 14 residues. The germline gives CDR1 MNHEY, CDR2 SMNVEV (reference sequence). V dropped 7 bases and J dropped 8 bases, with 17 bases sitting between them. This CDR3 reads CASKSGVEGEKLFF. CDR3 DNA sequence: TGTGCCAGCAAATCAGGGGTAGAAGGAGAAAAACTGTTTTTT.